Sequencing of this T cell receptor beta chain was carried out in a study of blood T cell repertoires in COVID-19. Study information: Sites across the United States, Italy and Spain contributed samples from acute and convalescent COVID-19. PBMCs, B-cell-depleted T cells, or T cells were the source of the cDNA or gDNA that made up the material.

Authors' processing steps: Scientists estimated how many nucleated cells there were by amplifying reference gene primers. Profiling relied on immunoSEQ multiplex PCR, and the TCRdb table lists in-frame clones only, not all of them. The DNA was the basis for D and trimming; V, J and clone size are from that table. The table lists 60,000 or so clones, approximately 84% of them singletons, with about 25% in the top ten. This clone was seen more than once but under ten times. This receptor was taken from a human donor in a cohort sampled during active COVID-19. Sequencing was performed on peripheral blood.

The CDR3 is CASSIRTGGNTIYF. The CDR3 DNA reads as TGTGCCAGCAGTATTCGGACAGGGGGAAACACCATATATTTT. The rearrangement joins TRBV2 to TRBJ1-3, with TRBD1 matching 8 bases. The CDR3 loop spans 14 amino acids. Per the germline V gene, CDR1 is SNHLY and CDR2 is FYNNEI. The junction had 4 bases not matched to a gene; V was cut back by 5 bases and J by 4 bases.